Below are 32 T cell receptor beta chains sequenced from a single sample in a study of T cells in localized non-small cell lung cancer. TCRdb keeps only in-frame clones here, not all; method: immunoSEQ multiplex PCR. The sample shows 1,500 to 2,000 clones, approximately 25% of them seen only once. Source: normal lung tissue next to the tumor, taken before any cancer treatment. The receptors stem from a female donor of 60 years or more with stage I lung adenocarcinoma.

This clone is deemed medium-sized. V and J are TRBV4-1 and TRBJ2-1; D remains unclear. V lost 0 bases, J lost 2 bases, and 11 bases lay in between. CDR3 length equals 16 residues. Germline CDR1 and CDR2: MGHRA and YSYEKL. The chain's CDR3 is CASSQDNLEPYNEQFF. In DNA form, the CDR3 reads TGCGCCAGCAGCCAAGATAATCTAGAACCCTACAATGAGCAGTTCTTC.

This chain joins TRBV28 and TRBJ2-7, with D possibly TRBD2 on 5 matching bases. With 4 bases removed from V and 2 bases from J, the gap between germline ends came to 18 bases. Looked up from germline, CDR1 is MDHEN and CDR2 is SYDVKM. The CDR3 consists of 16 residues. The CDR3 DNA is TGTGCCAGCAGTTCCCCAGCGGCGGCAAAAACCTACGAGCAGTACTTC. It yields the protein CASSSPAAAKTYEQYF.

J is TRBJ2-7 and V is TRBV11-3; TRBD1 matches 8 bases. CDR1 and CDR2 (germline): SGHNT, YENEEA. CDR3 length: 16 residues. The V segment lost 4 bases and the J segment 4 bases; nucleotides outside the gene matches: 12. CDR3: CASSSSNQGASYEQYF. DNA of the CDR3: TGTGCCAGCAGCTCGTCTAACCAGGGGGCTAGTTACGAGCAGTACTTC.

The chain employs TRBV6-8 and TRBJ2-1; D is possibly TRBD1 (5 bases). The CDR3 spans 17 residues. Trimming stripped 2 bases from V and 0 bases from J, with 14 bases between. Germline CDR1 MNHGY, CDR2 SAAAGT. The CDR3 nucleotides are TGTGCCAGCAGTTACAAGGTACAGGTAAGCTCCTACAATGAGCAGTTCTTC. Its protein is CASSYKVQVSSYNEQFF.

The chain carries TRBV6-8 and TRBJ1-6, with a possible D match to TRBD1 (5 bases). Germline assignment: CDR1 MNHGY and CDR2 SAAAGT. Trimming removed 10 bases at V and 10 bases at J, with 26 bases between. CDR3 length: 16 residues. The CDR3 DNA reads TGTGCCACCAATTCCATCCAAAGACAGTATGAGTCACCCCTCCACTTT. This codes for CATNSIQRQYESPLHF.

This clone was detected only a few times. This chain's CDR3 is CASSSYGPWLINYGYTF. CDR3 nucleotides: TGTGCCAGCAGTTCTTATGGACCGTGGCTTATTAACTATGGCTACACCTTC. The chain joins TRBV28 to TRBJ1-2; the D is unclear. Germline values: CDR1 MDHEN, CDR2 SYDVKM. The V end was cut by 4 bases, the J end by 1 base, with 19 bases between. The CDR3 is 17 amino acids.

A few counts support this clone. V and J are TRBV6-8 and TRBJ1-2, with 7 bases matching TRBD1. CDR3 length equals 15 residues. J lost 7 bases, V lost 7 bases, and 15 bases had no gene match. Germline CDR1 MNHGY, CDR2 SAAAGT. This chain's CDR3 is CASTPRGTDSGGYTF. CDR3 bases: TGTGCCAGCACCCCCCGGGGGACAGATTCGGGTGGCTACACCTTC.

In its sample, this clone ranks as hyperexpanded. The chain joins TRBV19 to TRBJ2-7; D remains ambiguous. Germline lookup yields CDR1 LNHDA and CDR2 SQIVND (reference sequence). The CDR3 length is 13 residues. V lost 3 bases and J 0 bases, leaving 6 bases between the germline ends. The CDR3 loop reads CASSMKISYEQYF. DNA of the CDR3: TGTGCCAGTAGTATGAAGATCTCCTACGAGCAGTACTTC.

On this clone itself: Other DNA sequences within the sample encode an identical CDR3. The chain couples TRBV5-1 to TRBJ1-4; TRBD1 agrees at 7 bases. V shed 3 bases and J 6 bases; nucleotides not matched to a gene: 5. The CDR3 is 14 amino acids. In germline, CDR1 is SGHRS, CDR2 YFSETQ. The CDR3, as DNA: TGCGCCAGCAGCTCGAAAGGACAGGATGAAAAACTGTTTTTT. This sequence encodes CASSSKGQDEKLFF.

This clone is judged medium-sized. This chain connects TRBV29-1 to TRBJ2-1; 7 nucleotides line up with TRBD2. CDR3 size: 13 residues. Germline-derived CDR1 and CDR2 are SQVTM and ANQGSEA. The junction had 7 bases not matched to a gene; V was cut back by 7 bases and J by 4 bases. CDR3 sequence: CSAGSGLYNEQFF. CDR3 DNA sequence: TGCAGCGCCGGTAGCGGGCTTTACAATGAGCAGTTCTTC.

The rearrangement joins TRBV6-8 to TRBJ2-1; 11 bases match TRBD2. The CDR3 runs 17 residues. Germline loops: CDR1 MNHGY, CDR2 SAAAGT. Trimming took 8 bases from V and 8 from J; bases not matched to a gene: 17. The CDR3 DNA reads TGTGCCAGCGGGTCCCCCCTAGCGGGAGGACTCGGCGATGAGCAGTTCTTC. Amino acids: CASGSPLAGGLGDEQFF.

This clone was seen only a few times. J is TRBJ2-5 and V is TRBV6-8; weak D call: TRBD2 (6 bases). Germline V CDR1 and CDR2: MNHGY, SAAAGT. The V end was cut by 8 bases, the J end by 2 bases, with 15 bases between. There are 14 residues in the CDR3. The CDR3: CASASGGMQETQYF. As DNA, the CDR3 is TGTGCCAGCGCTTCCGGGGGAATGCAAGAGACCCAGTACTTC.

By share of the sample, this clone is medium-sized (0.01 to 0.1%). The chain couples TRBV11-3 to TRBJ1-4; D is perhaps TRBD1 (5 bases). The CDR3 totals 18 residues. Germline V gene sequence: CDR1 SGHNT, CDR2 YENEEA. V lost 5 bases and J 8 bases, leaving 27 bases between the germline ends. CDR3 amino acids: CASSPGPSGRGRREKLFF. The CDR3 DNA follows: TGTGCCAGCAGCCCGGGACCTTCCGGGAGGGGCCGTCGGGAAAAACTGTTTTTT.

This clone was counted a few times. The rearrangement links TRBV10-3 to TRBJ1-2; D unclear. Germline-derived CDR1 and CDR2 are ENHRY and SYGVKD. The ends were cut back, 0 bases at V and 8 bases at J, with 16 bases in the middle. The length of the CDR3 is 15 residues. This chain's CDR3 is CAISESIPPTDGYTF. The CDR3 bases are TGTGCCATCAGTGAGTCCATTCCCCCGACCGACGGCTACACCTTC.

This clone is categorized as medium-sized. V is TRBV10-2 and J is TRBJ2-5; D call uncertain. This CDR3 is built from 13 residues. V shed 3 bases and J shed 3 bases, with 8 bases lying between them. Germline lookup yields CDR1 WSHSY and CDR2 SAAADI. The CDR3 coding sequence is TGCGCCAGCAGTGACCCTACCAAAGAGACCCAGTACTTC. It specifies CASSDPTKETQYF.

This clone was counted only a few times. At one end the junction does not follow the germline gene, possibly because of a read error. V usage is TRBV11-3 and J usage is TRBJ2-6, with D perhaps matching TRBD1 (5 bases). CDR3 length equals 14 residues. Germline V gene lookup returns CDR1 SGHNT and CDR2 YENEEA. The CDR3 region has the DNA TGTGCCAGAAGCTTAGGGGTCCGGGCCAACGTCCTGACTTTC. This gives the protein CARSLGVRANVLTF.

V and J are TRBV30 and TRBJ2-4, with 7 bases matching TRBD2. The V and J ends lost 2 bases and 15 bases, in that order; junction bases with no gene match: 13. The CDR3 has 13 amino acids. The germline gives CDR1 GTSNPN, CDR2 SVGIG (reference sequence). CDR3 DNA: TGTGCCTGGAGTTCCAGTTCTCGCGGGAGATTGTACTTC. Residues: CAWSSSSRGRLYF.

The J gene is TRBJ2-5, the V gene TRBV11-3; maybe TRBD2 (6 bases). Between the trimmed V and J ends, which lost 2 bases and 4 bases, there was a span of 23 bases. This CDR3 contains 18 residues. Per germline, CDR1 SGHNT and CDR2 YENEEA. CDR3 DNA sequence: TGTGCCAGCAGCTTATACCCCTCCTCCTACAAAGCGGGAGAGACCCAGTACTTC. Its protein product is CASSLYPSSYKAGETQYF.

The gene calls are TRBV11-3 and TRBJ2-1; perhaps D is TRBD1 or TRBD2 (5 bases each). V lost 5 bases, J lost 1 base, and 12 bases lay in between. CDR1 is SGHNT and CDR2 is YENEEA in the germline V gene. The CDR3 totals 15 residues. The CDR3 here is CASSPGTGSYNEQFF. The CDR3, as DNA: TGTGCCAGCAGCCCCGGGACGGGATCCTACAATGAGCAGTTCTTC.

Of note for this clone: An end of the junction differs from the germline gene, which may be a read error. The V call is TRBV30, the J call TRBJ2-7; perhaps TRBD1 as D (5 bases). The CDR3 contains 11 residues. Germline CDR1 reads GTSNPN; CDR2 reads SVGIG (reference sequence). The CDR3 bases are TGTGCCTGGAGTGTAGGCACAGGTCTGGGCTTC. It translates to CAWSVGTGLGF.

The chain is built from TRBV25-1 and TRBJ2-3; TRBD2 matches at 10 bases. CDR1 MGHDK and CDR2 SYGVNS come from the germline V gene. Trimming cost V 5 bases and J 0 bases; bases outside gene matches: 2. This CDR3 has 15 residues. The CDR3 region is CASSRLAGSTDTQYF. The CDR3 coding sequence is TGTGCCAGCAGTCGACTAGCGGGTAGCACAGATACGCAGTATTTT. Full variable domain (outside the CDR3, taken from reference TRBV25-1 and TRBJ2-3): EADIYQTPRYLVIGTGKKITLECSQTMGHDKMYWYQQDPGMELHLIHYSYGVNSTEKGDLSSESTVSRIRTEHFPLTLESARPSHTSQYLCASSRLAGSTDTQYFGPGTRLTVL.

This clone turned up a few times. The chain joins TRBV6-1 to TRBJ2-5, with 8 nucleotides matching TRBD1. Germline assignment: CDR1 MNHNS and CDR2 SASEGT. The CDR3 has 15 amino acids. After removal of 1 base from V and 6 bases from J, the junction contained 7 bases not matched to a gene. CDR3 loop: CASSEGQGRRQTQYF. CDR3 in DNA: TGTGCCAGCAGTGAAGGACAGGGGAGAAGGCAGACCCAGTACTTC.

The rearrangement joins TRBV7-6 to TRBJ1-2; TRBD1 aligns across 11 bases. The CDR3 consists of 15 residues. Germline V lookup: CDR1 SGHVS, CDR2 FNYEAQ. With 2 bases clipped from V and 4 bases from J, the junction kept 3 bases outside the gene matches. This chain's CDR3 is CASSLTGQGGYGYTF. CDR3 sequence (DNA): TGTGCCAGCAGCTTAACGGGACAGGGGGGCTATGGCTACACCTTC.

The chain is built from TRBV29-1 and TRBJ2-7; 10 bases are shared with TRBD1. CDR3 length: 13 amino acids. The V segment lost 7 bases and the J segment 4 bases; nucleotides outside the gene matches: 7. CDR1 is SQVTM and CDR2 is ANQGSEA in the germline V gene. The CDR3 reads CSAEDRGSYEQYF. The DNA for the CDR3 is TGCAGCGCTGAGGACAGGGGGTCTTACGAGCAGTACTTC.

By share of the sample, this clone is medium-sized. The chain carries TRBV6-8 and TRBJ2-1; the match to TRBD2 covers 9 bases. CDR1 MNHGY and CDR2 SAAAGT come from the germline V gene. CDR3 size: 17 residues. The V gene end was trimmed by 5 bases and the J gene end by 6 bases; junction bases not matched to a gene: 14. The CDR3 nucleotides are TGTGCCAGCAGTAATACGGGCGGGAGGGCCCAAGGCAATGAGCAGTTCTTC. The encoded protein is CASSNTGGRAQGNEQFF.

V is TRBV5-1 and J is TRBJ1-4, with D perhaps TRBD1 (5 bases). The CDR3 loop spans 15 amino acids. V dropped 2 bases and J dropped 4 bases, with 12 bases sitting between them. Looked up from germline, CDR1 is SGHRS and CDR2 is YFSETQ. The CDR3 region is CASSFVAGINEKLFF. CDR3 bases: TGCGCCAGCAGCTTCGTGGCAGGGATTAATGAAAAACTGTTTTTT.

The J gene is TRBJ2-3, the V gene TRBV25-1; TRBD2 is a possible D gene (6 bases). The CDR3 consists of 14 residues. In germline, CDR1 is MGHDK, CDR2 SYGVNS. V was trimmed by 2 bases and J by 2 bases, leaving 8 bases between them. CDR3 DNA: TGTGCCAGCAGTGAAGCGGGGTACACAGATACGCAGTATTTT. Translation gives CASSEAGYTDTQYF.

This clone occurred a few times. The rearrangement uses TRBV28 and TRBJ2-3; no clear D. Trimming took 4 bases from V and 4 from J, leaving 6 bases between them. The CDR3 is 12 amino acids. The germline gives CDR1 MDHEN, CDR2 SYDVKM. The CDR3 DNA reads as TGTGCCAGCAGTTGGTTGGCAGATACGCAGTATTTT. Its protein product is CASSWLADTQYF.

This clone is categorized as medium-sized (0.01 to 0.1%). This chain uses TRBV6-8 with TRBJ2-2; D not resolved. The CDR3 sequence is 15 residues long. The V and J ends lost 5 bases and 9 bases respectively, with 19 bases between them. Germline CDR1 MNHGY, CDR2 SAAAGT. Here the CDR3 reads CASSGSGNYVRELFF. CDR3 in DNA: TGTGCCAGCAGTGGTTCGGGCAACTACGTCAGGGAGCTGTTTTTT.

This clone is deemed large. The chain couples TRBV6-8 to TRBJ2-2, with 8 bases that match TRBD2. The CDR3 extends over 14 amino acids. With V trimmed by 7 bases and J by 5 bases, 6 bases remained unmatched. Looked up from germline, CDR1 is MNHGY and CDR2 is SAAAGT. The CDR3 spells CASTSGSFTGELFF. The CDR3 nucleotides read TGTGCCAGCACCAGCGGGAGTTTTACCGGGGAGCTGTTTTTT.

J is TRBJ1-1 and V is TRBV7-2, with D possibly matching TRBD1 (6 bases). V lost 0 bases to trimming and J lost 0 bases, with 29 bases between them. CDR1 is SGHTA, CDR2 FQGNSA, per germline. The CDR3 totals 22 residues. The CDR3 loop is CASSLARPGSGTRLGLNTEAFF. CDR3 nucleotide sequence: TGTGCCAGCAGCTTAGCTCGACCGGGCTCCGGGACACGCCTTGGTTTGAACACTGAAGCTTTCTTT.

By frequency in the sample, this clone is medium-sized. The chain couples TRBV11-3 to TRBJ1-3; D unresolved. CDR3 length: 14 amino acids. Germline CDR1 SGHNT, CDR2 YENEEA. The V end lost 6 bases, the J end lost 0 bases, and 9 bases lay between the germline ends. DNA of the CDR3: TGTGCCAGCAGGGCGGGGTACTCTGGAAACACCATATATTTT. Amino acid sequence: CASRAGYSGNTIYF. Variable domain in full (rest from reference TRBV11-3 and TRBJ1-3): EAGVVQSPRYKIIEKKQPVAFWCNPISGHNTLYWYLQNLGQGPELLIRYENEEAVDDSQLPKDRFSAERLKGVDSTLKIQPAELGDSAVYLCASRAGYSGNTIYFGEGSWLTVV.